A single sample is the source of the 30 T cell receptor beta chains below, sequenced in a study of shared clonotypes between healthy human individuals. Generated by immunoSEQ multiplex PCR, the TCRdb table keeps only in-frame clones and is missing some. Altogether 1,500,000 or so clones are present, around 95% being singletons, with the ten largest covering approximately 1.1%. The source material was naive CD4+ T cells sorted from blood. Subset: CD45RA+ positively selected. All receptors derive from a man aged 25 to 40 in good health.

The chain recombines TRBV4-1 with TRBJ2-7, with TRBD1 identical over 8 bases. After removal of 3 bases from V and 7 bases from J, the junction contained 11 bases not matched to a gene. The CDR3 has 15 amino acids. The V gene's germline CDR1 is MGHRA and CDR2 YSYEKL. The CDR3 DNA sequence: TGCGCCAGCAGCCACGGGACAGGCGGGATCTTTGAGCAGTACTTC. Its protein is CASSHGTGGIFEQYF.

A note on this clone: Additional DNA sequences in this sample encode the identical CDR3. The rearrangement joins TRBV5-1 to TRBJ1-2; D unclear. This CDR3 spans 13 amino acids. Germline values: CDR1 SGHRS, CDR2 YFSETQ. V dropped 0 bases and J dropped 1 base, with 4 bases sitting between them. CDR3 amino acids: CASSLGVNYGYTF. The CDR3, as DNA: TGCGCCAGCAGCTTGGGAGTTAACTATGGCTACACCTTC.

The chain links TRBV6-6 to TRBJ2-3; D may be TRBD1 or TRBD2 (5 bases each). The ends were cut back, 8 bases at V and 2 bases at J, with 17 bases in the middle. This CDR3 is 15 amino acids long. Germline CDR1 is MNHNY and CDR2 is SVGAGI (reference sequence). CDR3 in amino acids: CASQVGASSTDTQYF. The CDR3, as DNA: TGTGCCAGCCAGGTCGGGGCAAGCTCCACAGATACGCAGTATTTT.

The chain joins TRBV5-1 to TRBJ1-1; 8 bases line up with TRBD1. After removal of 2 bases from V and 6 bases from J, the junction contained 9 bases not matched to a gene. The CDR3 length is 15 residues. From germline, CDR1 is SGHRS and CDR2 YFSETQ. The CDR3 spells CASSFRFRGLSEAFF. CDR3 in DNA: TGCGCCAGCAGCTTCCGCTTCAGGGGGCTGTCTGAAGCTTTCTTT.

The chain has TRBV20-1 and TRBJ2-3, with D hard to call. V was shortened by 4 bases and J by 4 bases, with 6 bases between the two germline ends. This CDR3 is built from 11 residues. Germline V gene sequence: CDR1 DFQATT, CDR2 SNEGSKA (reference sequence). CDR3 loop: CSATQSDTQYF. The CDR3 nucleotides are TGCAGTGCTACCCAGTCAGATACGCAGTATTTT.

Note on this clone: This specimen includes other DNA sequences encoding the same CDR3. The chain uses TRBV30 and TRBJ2-7; tentative D call: TRBD2 (5 bases). The CDR3 length is 13 residues. The germline V gene has CDR1 GTSNPN and CDR2 SVGIG (reference sequence). V dropped 5 bases and J dropped 4 bases, with 15 bases sitting between them. The CDR3 is CAWSVGGRYEQYF. As DNA, the CDR3 is TGTGCCTGGTCGGTTGGAGGTAGGTACGAGCAGTACTTC.

This chain uses TRBV28 with TRBJ2-7; 7 nucleotides agree with TRBD2. The V gene end was trimmed by 2 bases and the J gene end by 3 bases; junction bases not matched to a gene: 10. CDR3 size: 16 residues. Germline assignment: CDR1 MDHEN and CDR2 SYDVKM. The CDR3 nucleotides read TGTGCCAGCAGTTTAGCCTCCGGGACTACCAACTACGAGCAGTACTTC. Residues: CASSLASGTTNYEQYF.

The chain combines TRBV16 with TRBJ1-3; D is undetermined. The CDR3 is 16 amino acids. V was clipped by 2 bases and J by 0 bases, with 11 bases between them. Germline V CDR1 and CDR2: KGHSY, FQNENV. The CDR3 here is CASSQTGSASGNTIYF. As DNA, the CDR3 is TGTGCCAGCAGCCAAACGGGCTCTGCCTCTGGAAACACCATATATTTT.

The rearrangement uses TRBV28 and TRBJ2-1; D may be TRBD1 or TRBD2 (6 bases each). This CDR3 has 12 residues. CDR1 and CDR2 from the germline V gene are MDHEN and SYDVKM. V was shortened by 5 bases and J by 14 bases, with 16 bases between the two germline ends. For the CDR3, the DNA is TGTGCCAGCAGTCTGCCCGGGGGCCGAGAGTTCTTC. Translated, it gives CASSLPGGREFF.

The chain employs TRBV18 and TRBJ1-1, with D possibly being TRBD1 (6 bases). CDR3 length equals 15 residues. Per germline, CDR1 KGHSH and CDR2 LQKENI. V dropped 3 bases and J dropped 1 base, with 12 bases sitting between them. As DNA, the CDR3 is TGTGCCAGCTCACCCTGGACAGCTGCGAACACTGAAGCTTTCTTT. This gives the protein CASSPWTAANTEAFF.

This clone appeared once. CDR3 sequence reads: CASSLAGGSMTYEQYF. The CDR3 region has the DNA TGTGCCAGCAGCTTAGCCGGTGGCAGCATGACCTACGAGCAGTACTTC. The chain uses TRBV7-9 and TRBJ2-7; D uncertain. The ends were cut back, 0 bases at V and 2 bases at J, with 14 bases in the middle. The CDR3 length is 16 residues. Looked up from germline, CDR1 is SEHNR and CDR2 is FQNEAQ (reference sequence).

The V and J genes are TRBV19 and TRBJ1-4; perhaps TRBD1 as D (5 bases). This CDR3 has 15 amino acids. V lost 6 bases, J lost 6 bases, and 17 bases lay in between. Germline-derived CDR1 and CDR2 are LNHDA and SQIVND (reference sequence). CDR3 DNA: TGTGCCAGTAGGTTCCGGGACCCCTCGGATGAAAAACTGTTTTTT. It yields the protein CASRFRDPSDEKLFF.

The V gene is TRBV4-1, the J gene TRBJ2-1; 8 nucleotides align to TRBD2. The germline V gene has CDR1 MGHRA and CDR2 YSYEKL. V was pared by 4 bases and J by 8 bases, with 4 bases of the junction left unmatched. CDR3 size: 13 residues. The CDR3 DNA reads as TGCGCCAGCAGCCGGAGCGGGAGTTATGAGCAGTTCTTC. It codes for CASSRSGSYEQFF.

DNA for the CDR3: TGTGCCAGCAGTTTATGGACGGACTATGGCTACACCTTC. Its translation: CASSLWTDYGYTF. V and J are TRBV28 and TRBJ1-2; no clear D. Germline V lookup: CDR1 MDHEN, CDR2 SYDVKM. CDR3 length: 13 amino acids. V shed 0 bases and J shed 3 bases, with 5 bases lying between them.

CDR3 sequence: CASSLGTSGSTGELFF. The CDR3 DNA sequence: TGTGCCAGCAGCTTGGGGACTAGCGGGAGCACCGGGGAGCTGTTTTTT. The chain uses TRBV5-4 and TRBJ2-2; 13 bases are shared with TRBD2. J was trimmed by 4 bases and V by 0 bases; bases with no gene match: 0. Germline V gene sequence: CDR1 SGHNT, CDR2 YYREEE (reference sequence). The CDR3 length is 16 residues. Based on the CDR3 plus reference TRBV5-4 and TRBJ2-2, the full variable domain is ETGVTQSPTHLIKTRGQQVTLRCSSQSGHNTVSWYQQALGQGPQFIFQYYREEENGRGNFPPRFSGLQFPNYSSELNVNALELDDSALYLCASSLGTSGSTGELFFGEGSRLTVL.

This chain joins TRBV19 and TRBJ2-3; 8 nucleotides align to TRBD1. The CDR3 runs 16 residues. V lost 6 bases to trimming and J lost 2 bases; unmatched junction nucleotides: 10. From germline, CDR1 is LNHDA and CDR2 SQIVND (reference sequence). The CDR3 DNA follows: TGTGCCAGTAGAACAAGGACAGGGACTTACACAGATACGCAGTATTTT. Translating it yields CASRTRTGTYTDTQYF.

The chain recombines TRBV5-6 with TRBJ2-7; the D gene could be TRBD1 or TRBD2 (5 bases each). This CDR3 is built from 14 residues. Trimming stripped 0 bases from V and 2 bases from J, with 9 bases between. Germline V gene lookup returns CDR1 SGHDT and CDR2 YYEEEE. CDR3 nucleotides: TGTGCCAGCAGCTTGGTGGGACCAACCTACGAGCAGTACTTC. Translated, it gives CASSLVGPTYEQYF.

The chain couples TRBV9 to TRBJ2-3, with TRBD2 matching 9 bases. CDR1 and CDR2 from the germline V gene are SGDLS and YYNGEE. This CDR3 has 16 amino acids. V trimming: 0 bases; J trimming: 3 bases; junction bases outside the gene matches: 5. Here the CDR3 reads CASSVAPSGNTDTQYF. CDR3 sequence (DNA): TGTGCCAGCAGCGTAGCCCCTAGCGGGAATACAGATACGCAGTATTTT.

V is TRBV4-3 and J is TRBJ2-3; D might be TRBD2 (6 bases). CDR3 size: 15 residues. V was cut by 6 bases and J by 3 bases, with 16 bases left in between. Looked up from germline, CDR1 is LGHNA and CDR2 is YSLEER. CDR3 in amino acids: CASSFTGDGTDTQYF. For the CDR3, the DNA is TGCGCCAGCAGTTTTACGGGGGATGGGACAGATACGCAGTATTTT.

Note on this clone: This may come from a read error, since a much larger clone is one base off. The same CDR3 arises from other DNA sequences in this sample as well. The rearrangement uses TRBV5-1 and TRBJ2-1; 10 positions match TRBD2. The CDR3 is made up of 15 amino acids. Trimming removed 0 bases from V and 3 bases from J; junction bases left unmatched: 0. Germline V gene lookup returns CDR1 SGHRS and CDR2 YFSETQ. In DNA, the CDR3 is TGCGCCAGCAGCTTGGGACTAGCGGGCTACAATGAGCAGTTCTTC. Its translation: CASSLGLAGYNEQFF.

The rearrangement joins TRBV27 to TRBJ2-1; tentatively, D is TRBD2 (6 bases). The CDR3 spans 13 residues. CDR1 is MNHEY, CDR2 SMNVEV, per germline (reference sequence). V dropped 10 bases and J dropped 7 bases, with 17 bases sitting between them. The CDR3 nucleotides read TGTGCCACCCGGAGGGAGGCTGGAAATGAGCAGTTCTTC. Encoded protein: CATRREAGNEQFF.

This clone was counted a single time. This chain links TRBV5-1 with TRBJ2-7; maybe TRBD1 (5 bases). V was trimmed by 0 bases and J by 2 bases, leaving 9 bases between them. The germline gives CDR1 SGHRS, CDR2 YFSETQ. The CDR3 consists of 14 residues. The CDR3, as DNA: TGCGCCAGCAGCTTGGACGGACAACCCTACGAGCAGTACTTC. Encoded protein: CASSLDGQPYEQYF.

The chain combines TRBV7-2 with TRBJ2-7; no definite D call. The CDR3 is 14 amino acids. Germline lookup yields CDR1 SGHTA and CDR2 FQGNSA. The V gene lost 3 bases and the J gene lost 3 bases, with 12 bases spanning the gap. Here the CDR3 reads CASSFSRSGYEQYF. The CDR3 DNA is TGTGCCAGCAGCTTTAGCCGGTCGGGCTACGAGCAGTACTTC.

This chain joins TRBV5-1 and TRBJ2-7; 11 bases are shared with TRBD1. Losses at the gene ends were 1 base for V and 7 bases for J; bases not matched to a gene: 10. The CDR3 spans 16 residues. Germline V gives CDR1 SGHRS, CDR2 YFSETQ. CDR3 DNA: TGCGCCAGCAGCTTGACAGCCGGACAGGGGGCGAAAGAGCAGTACTTC. Its protein is CASSLTAGQGAKEQYF. Based on the CDR3 plus reference TRBV5-1 and TRBJ2-7, the full variable domain is KAGVTQTPRYLIKTRGQQVTLSCSPISGHRSVSWYQQTPGQGLQFLFEYFSETQRNKGNFPGRFSGRQFSNSRSEMNVSTLELGDSALYLCASSLTAGQGAKEQYFGPGTRLTVT.

The CDR3: CASRVVTRIGVLGYTF. The CDR3, as DNA: TGTGCCAGCAGGGTTGTAACGAGGATTGGGGTCCTTGGCTACACCTTC. The chain links TRBV21-1 to TRBJ1-2. TRBV21-1 is a known pseudogene. The CDR3 length is 16 residues.

This clone was counted once. The chain couples TRBV14 to TRBJ1-3; D unclear. Germline values: CDR1 SGHDN, CDR2 FVKESK. The CDR3 totals 16 residues. Trimming stripped 1 base from V and 4 bases from J, with 14 bases between. CDR3 sequence: CASSQGVLGGGNTIYF. The CDR3 DNA sequence: TGTGCCAGCAGCCAAGGGGTTTTGGGAGGAGGAAACACCATATATTTT.

The chain uses TRBV30 and TRBJ1-1, with TRBD1 as a possible D gene (5 bases). The CDR3 has 15 amino acids. Germline V lookup: CDR1 GTSNPN, CDR2 SVGIG (reference sequence). Trimming stripped 0 bases from V and 3 bases from J, with 14 bases between. CDR3 sequence: CAWSVALGGDTEAFF. The DNA for the CDR3 is TGTGCCTGGAGTGTAGCCCTTGGGGGGGACACTGAAGCTTTCTTT. Drawing the rest from reference TRBV30 and TRBJ1-1, the complete variable domain is SQTIHQWPATLVQPVGSPLSLECTVEGTSNPNLYWYRQAAGRGLQLLFYSVGIGQISSEVPQNLSASRPQDRQFILSSKKLLLSDSGFYLCAWSVALGGDTEAFFGQGTRLTVV.

The J gene is TRBJ2-1, the V gene TRBV9, with 10 bases lining up with TRBD2. Germline CDR1 reads SGDLS; CDR2 reads YYNGEE. V was pared by 0 bases and J by 9 bases, with 9 bases of the junction left unmatched. The CDR3 consists of 16 residues. For the CDR3, the DNA is TGTGCCAGCAGCGTAGGGAGTAGCGGGAGGTTTGGTGAGCAGTTCTTC. Its protein product is CASSVGSSGRFGEQFF.

The rearrangement joins TRBV28 to TRBJ1-5; D is unresolved. V was cut by 3 bases and J by 11 bases, with 14 bases left in between. The germline V gene has CDR1 MDHEN and CDR2 SYDVKM. The CDR3 is 13 amino acids. Here the CDR3 reads CASSLEGPMSQHF. The CDR3 nucleotides are TGTGCCAGCAGTTTGGAGGGCCCCATGTCCCAGCATTTT. The entire variable domain, with the rest obtained from reference TRBV28 and TRBJ1-5, is as follows: DVKVTQSSRYLVKRTGEKVFLECVQDMDHENMFWYRQDPGLGLRLIYFSYDVKMKEKGDIPEGYSVSREKKERFSLILESASTNQTSMYLCASSLEGPMSQHFGDGTRLSIL.

The chain employs TRBV5-6 and TRBJ2-7; possible D gene TRBD1, 5 bases. This CDR3 region has 13 residues. The V and J ends lost 0 bases and 6 bases respectively, with 10 bases between them. Germline V gene data show CDR1 as SGHDT and CDR2 as YYEEEE. DNA of the CDR3: TGTGCCAGCAGCTTGGGACAGTTAGGCGAGCAGTACTTC. This encodes CASSLGQLGEQYF.